This T cell receptor (beta chain) appears in the sequencing data of a study of post-analysis software for immune sequencing data. Notes on the study in general: Patients carried roughly 5 TRBV segments more frequently than controls did, and TRBV5-6, TRBV5-1 and TRBV20-1 were among them.

V shed 6 bases and J shed 5 bases, with 20 bases lying between them. The CDR3 has 14 amino acids. CDR1 and CDR2 from the germline V gene are SQVTM and ANQGSEA. Sequencing libraries made from TCR beta cDNA carried unique molecular identifiers. Each CDR3 protein gets one entry after TCRdb re-called the PCR reads with MiXCR. The sample gives hundreds of thousands of distinct CDR3 sequences, about 57% of which show up once; approximately 4.2% is in the top ten. On this clonotype: Its antigen is still unknown.

The chain employs TRBV29-1 and TRBJ2-7, with TRBD1 as a possible D gene (6 bases). The receptor comes from a girl under 18 with multiple sclerosis. Specimen: blood. CDR3 amino acids: CSVPRDPGGHEQYF. The CDR3 DNA follows: TGCAGCGTACCACGGGACCCTGGGGGCCACGAGCAGTACTTC.